The 8 T cell receptor beta chains given below trace back to one sample, sequenced in a study of blood T cell repertoires in COVID-19. Libraries were prepared by immunoSEQ multiplex PCR; TCRdb keeps only in-frame clonotypes and omits some of them. The sample holds about 270,000 clones, roughly 86% seen once. Material for sequencing was peripheral blood. All receptors derive from a woman in her fifties or sixties who had recovered from COVID-19.

J is TRBJ1-2 and V is TRBV28; 9 bases are a match to TRBD1. From germline, CDR1 is MDHEN and CDR2 SYDVKM. The CDR3 consists of 13 residues. Trimming took 10 bases from V and 6 from J; bases not matched to a gene: 9. CDR3 nucleotide sequence: TGTGCCATAGATGACAGGGGGTGGGATGGCTACACCTTC. Amino acid sequence: CAIDDRGWDGYTF.

The chain's CDR3 is CASSTTGSTEAFF. The CDR3 bases are TGTGCCAGCAGCACTACAGGGTCTACTGAAGCTTTCTTT. The chain employs TRBV7-2 and TRBJ1-1; tentatively, D is TRBD1 (6 bases). V lost 5 bases and J 5 bases, leaving 12 bases between the germline ends. CDR3 size: 13 residues. Germline-derived CDR1 and CDR2 are SGHTA and FQGNSA. The variable domain in full, completed from reference TRBV7-2 and TRBJ1-1, reads GAGVSQSPSNKVTEKGKDVELRCDPISGHTALYWYRQSLGQGLEFLIYFQGNSAPDKSGLPSDRFSAERTGGSVSTLTIQRTQQEDSAVYLCASSTTGSTEAFFGQGTRLTVV.

The rearrangement uses TRBV9 and TRBJ1-1, with TRBD1 as a possible D gene (6 bases). Trimming removed 0 bases at V and 5 bases at J, with 14 bases between. The CDR3 totals 15 residues. CDR1 and CDR2 from the germline V gene are SGDLS and YYNGEE. The CDR3, as DNA: TGTGCCAGCAGCGTAGGAGCTGGGGGCGGAACTGAAGCTTTCTTT. It is translated as CASSVGAGGGTEAFF.

The CDR3 here is CASSQSGQGGYGYTF. CDR3 DNA: TGTGCCAGCAGCCAGTCAGGGCAGGGGGGCTATGGCTACACCTTC. The chain recombines TRBV7-3 with TRBJ1-2; 7 bases are shared with TRBD1. CDR3 length: 15 residues. Germline CDR1 and CDR2: SGHTA and FQGTGA. The trim removed 5 bases at V and 4 bases at J, leaving 10 bases unmatched.

This rearrangement joins TRBV10-2 to TRBJ2-3; 10 bases are a match to TRBD1. The CDR3 contains 15 residues. With 6 bases clipped from V and 8 bases from J, the junction kept 11 bases outside the gene matches. Germline V lookup: CDR1 WSHSY, CDR2 SAAADI. CDR3 amino acids: CASRAGTGVFGTQYF. CDR3 nucleotides: TGCGCCAGCAGGGCCGGGACAGGGGTCTTTGGTACGCAGTATTTT.

V usage is TRBV28 and J usage is TRBJ1-1; the D is unclear. Deletions cut 6 bases from V and 1 base from J, with 12 bases between. The CDR3 is 14 amino acids. The germline V gene has CDR1 MDHEN and CDR2 SYDVKM. The DNA for the CDR3 is TGTGCCAGCAGCCCTTTTCTCGGGAACACTGAAGCTTTCTTT. It translates to CASSPFLGNTEAFF.

This clone appeared once. CDR3 residues: CASSSLQGTNVLTF. CDR3 DNA: TGTGCCAGCAGCTCACTACAGGGTACCAACGTCCTGACTTTC. The rearrangement joins TRBV6-5 to TRBJ2-6, with D perhaps matching TRBD1 (6 bases). This CDR3 is built from 14 residues. The V and J ends lost 6 bases and 8 bases respectively, with 14 bases between them. Germline assignment: CDR1 MNHEY and CDR2 SVGAGI.

V is TRBV4-1 and J is TRBJ1-1; D is undetermined. V lost 6 bases, J lost 1 base, and 9 bases lay in between. CDR1 and CDR2 from the germline V gene are MGHRA and YSYEKL. The CDR3 sequence is 13 residues long. CDR3 nucleotide sequence: TGCGCCAGCAGAGGACGGGGGAACACTGAAGCTTTCTTT. Protein: CASRGRGNTEAFF.